Presented here are 10 T cell receptor beta chains from one specimen sequenced in a study of shared clonotypes between healthy human individuals. Produced via immunoSEQ multiplex PCR; TCRdb's table is partial and in-frame only. The sample shows about 2.4 million clones, 93% of them seen only once. Sequences were obtained from naive CD4+ T cells from PBMCs. Subset described: CD45RA+ positively selected. The source is a man aged 18-30 years in good health. Some clones in this sample may be carry-over from other donors' samples.

The chain joins TRBV4-1 to TRBJ1-3; tentatively, D is TRBD1 (5 bases). CDR1 and CDR2 (germline): MGHRA, YSYEKL. The CDR3 has 15 residues. Trimming shortened V by 0 bases and J by 5 bases, and 11 bases separated the two germline ends. CDR3 sequence reads: CASSQEGTQRNTIYF. The DNA for the CDR3 is TGCGCCAGCAGCCAAGAAGGGACCCAGAGAAACACCATATATTTT.

The chain has TRBV5-1 and TRBJ1-2, with a tentative D call TRBD1 (5 bases). The CDR3 is 14 amino acids. The V end lost 3 bases, the J end lost 4 bases, and 13 bases lay between the germline ends. Germline CDR1 reads SGHRS; CDR2 reads YFSETQ. CDR3 nucleotides: TGCGCCAGCAGCTCCCAGGGTGGAGGCTATGGCTACACCTTC. Amino acid sequence: CASSSQGGGYGYTF.

The J gene is TRBJ2-5, the V gene TRBV6-1; TRBD1 aligns across 8 bases. Germline assignment: CDR1 MNHNS and CDR2 SASEGT. V shed 6 bases, J shed 0 bases, and the junction held 3 bases outside the gene matches. The CDR3 consists of 14 residues. CDR3 DNA sequence: TGTGCCAGCAGCGGACAGGGTTACCAAGAGACCCAGTACTTC. This sequence encodes CASSGQGYQETQYF.

The table lists this clone with a count of one. This sequence joins TRBV7-8 and TRBJ2-7; 12 positions agree with TRBD2. From germline, CDR1 is SGHVS and CDR2 FQNEAQ. The length of the CDR3 is 15 residues. V gave up 5 bases and J gave up 7 bases; unmatched junction bases: 9. The CDR3 coding sequence is TGTGCCAGCAGCCACCTAGCGGGAGGGCCACGTGAGCAGTACTTC. Translating it yields CASSHLAGGPREQYF. The full variable domain, its missing parts supplied by reference TRBV7-8 and TRBJ2-7, is GAGVSQSPRYKVAKRGQDVALRCDPISGHVSLFWYQQALGQGPEFLTYFQNEAQLDKSGLPSDRFFAERPEGSVSTLKIQRTQQEDSAVYLCASSHLAGGPREQYFGPGTRLTVT.

This chain joins TRBV5-6 and TRBJ1-3; 10 nucleotides align to TRBD1. The germline V gene encodes CDR1 SGHDT and CDR2 YYEEEE. The CDR3 is 15 amino acids. V lost 3 bases to trimming and J lost 1 base; unmatched junction nucleotides: 1. The CDR3 DNA is TGTGCCAGCAGCTGGGACAGGGGTTCTGGAAACACCATATATTTT. As protein: CASSWDRGSGNTIYF.

The rearrangement uses TRBV2 and TRBJ2-7; D is unclear. The CDR3 loop spans 11 amino acids. Germline loops: CDR1 SNHLY, CDR2 FYNNEI. Deletions cut 6 bases from V and 7 bases from J, with 10 bases between. CDR3 amino acids: CASSPLVEQYF. The CDR3 coding sequence is TGTGCCAGCAGCCCCCTCGTGGAGCAGTACTTC. The whole variable domain, filled in from reference TRBV2 and TRBJ2-7, reads EPEVTQTPSHQVTQMGQEVILRCVPISNHLYFYWYRQILGQKVEFLVSFYNNEISEKSEIFDDQFSVERPDGSNFTLKIRSTKLEDSAMYFCASSPLVEQYFGPGTRLTVT.

This clone was observed once. Here the CDR3 reads CSVEDLQGASYEQYF. CDR3 DNA: TGCAGCGTTGAAGACCTCCAGGGGGCCTCCTACGAGCAGTACTTC. V is TRBV29-1 and J is TRBJ2-7; 8 positions agree with TRBD1. The CDR3 spans 15 residues. Germline V CDR1 and CDR2: SQVTM, ANQGSEA. The V gene end was trimmed by 0 bases and the J gene end by 0 bases; junction bases not matched to a gene: 4.

This clone was seen only once. The chain has TRBV25-1 and TRBJ2-7; D uncertain. V was trimmed by 5 bases and J by 5 bases, leaving 10 bases between them. CDR3 size: 12 residues. Germline CDR1 and CDR2: MGHDK and SYGVNS. CDR3 residues: CASSRSWDEQYF. The CDR3 nucleotides are TGTGCCAGCAGTCGGTCCTGGGACGAGCAGTACTTC.

The V gene is TRBV28, the J gene TRBJ2-7, with D unclear. The CDR3 is made up of 15 amino acids. V gave up 0 bases and J gave up 0 bases, with 9 bases separating them. Germline CDR1 MDHEN, CDR2 SYDVKM. The CDR3 bases are TGTGCCAGCAGTTTATGGCGGACCCTCTCCTACGAGCAGTACTTC. As protein: CASSLWRTLSYEQYF.

The chain is built from TRBV7-8 and TRBJ1-3; D unclear. The V gene's germline CDR1 is SGHVS and CDR2 FQNEAQ. The ends were cut back, 3 bases at V and 1 base at J, with 13 bases in the middle. CDR3 size: 16 residues. CDR3 nucleotides: TGTGCCAGCAGCTTGGCGCGGGCCCCTTCTGGAAACACCATATATTTT. It translates to CASSLARAPSGNTIYF. The full variable domain, completed using reference TRBV7-8 and TRBJ1-3, is GAGVSQSPRYKVAKRGQDVALRCDPISGHVSLFWYQQALGQGPEFLTYFQNEAQLDKSGLPSDRFFAERPEGSVSTLKIQRTQQEDSAVYLCASSLARAPSGNTIYFGEGSWLTVV.